This TCR beta chain was sequenced in a study of blood T cell repertoires in COVID-19. Study overall: The samples span acute and convalescent COVID-19 from the United States, Italy and Spain. Sources were T cells, B-cell-depleted T cells, or PBMCs; the material itself was cDNA or gDNA.

This CDR3 spans 12 amino acids. The V gene lost 1 base and the J gene lost 5 bases, with 4 bases spanning the gap. Germline V gives CDR1 SGHRS, CDR2 YFSETQ. Details on this clone: Distinct nucleotide sequences in the sample also encode this CDR3.

As processed by the authors: Counts of nucleated cells, estimated from reference gene primer amplification, were obtained. Sequenced by immunoSEQ multiplex PCR; TCRdb stores in-frame clones only, minus some. V and J calls and clone size are those listed in that table; D and trimming were worked out from the DNA. The data show 400,000 to 450,000 clones, around nine tenths seen once. Sequenced input: peripheral blood. The source of this sequence is a man aged 18 to 30 with COVID-19, enrolled during active disease. V usage is TRBV5-1 and J usage is TRBJ2-1, with D unresolved. This chain's CDR3 is CASSLQNNEQFF. The CDR3 bases are TGCGCCAGCAGCTTGCAGAACAATGAGCAGTTCTTC.